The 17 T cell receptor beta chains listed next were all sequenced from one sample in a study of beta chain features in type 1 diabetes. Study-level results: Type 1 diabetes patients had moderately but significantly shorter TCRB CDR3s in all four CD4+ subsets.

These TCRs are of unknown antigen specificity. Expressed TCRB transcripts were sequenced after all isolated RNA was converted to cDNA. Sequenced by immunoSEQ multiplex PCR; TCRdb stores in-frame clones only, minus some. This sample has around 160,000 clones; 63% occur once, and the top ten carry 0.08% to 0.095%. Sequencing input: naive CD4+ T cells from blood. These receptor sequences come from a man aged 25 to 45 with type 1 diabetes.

The CDR3 is CATSRPIIGGSYEQYF. The CDR3 coding sequence is TGTGCCACCAGCAGGCCCATCATCGGGGGCTCCTACGAGCAGTACTTC. The chain links TRBV15 to TRBJ2-7; a weak D match, TRBD2 (6 bases). Germline V lookup: CDR1 LNHNV, CDR2 YYDKDF (reference sequence). The CDR3 loop spans 16 amino acids. The V end was cut by 3 bases, the J end by 0 bases, with 15 bases between.

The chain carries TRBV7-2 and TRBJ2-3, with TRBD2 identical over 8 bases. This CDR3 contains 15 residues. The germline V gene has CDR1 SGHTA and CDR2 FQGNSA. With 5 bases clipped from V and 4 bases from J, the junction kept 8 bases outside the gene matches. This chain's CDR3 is CASSTGLGEADTQYF. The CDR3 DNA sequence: TGTGCCAGCAGCACGGGACTAGGGGAGGCAGATACGCAGTATTTT.

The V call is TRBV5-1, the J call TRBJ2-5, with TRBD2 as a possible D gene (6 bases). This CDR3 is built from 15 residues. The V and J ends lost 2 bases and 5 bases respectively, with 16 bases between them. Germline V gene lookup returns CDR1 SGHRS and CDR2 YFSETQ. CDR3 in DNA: TGCGCCAGCAGCTTTCGCGGGGCCCATGAGGAGACCCAGTACTTC. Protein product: CASSFRGAHEETQYF.

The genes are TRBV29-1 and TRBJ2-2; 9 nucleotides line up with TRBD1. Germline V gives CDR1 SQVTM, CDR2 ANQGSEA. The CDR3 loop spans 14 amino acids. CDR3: CTYTGTGPTGELFF. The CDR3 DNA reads TGCACTTACACCGGGACAGGGCCCACCGGGGAGCTGTTTTTT.

This chain's CDR3 is CASSPSYGEQYF. As DNA, the CDR3 is TGTGCCAGCAGTCCCTCGTACGGCGAGCAGTACTTC. The rearrangement links TRBV2 to TRBJ2-7; D is unresolved. CDR3 length: 12 amino acids. V was shortened by 5 bases and J by 6 bases, with 11 bases between the two germline ends. Germline loops: CDR1 SNHLY, CDR2 FYNNEI.

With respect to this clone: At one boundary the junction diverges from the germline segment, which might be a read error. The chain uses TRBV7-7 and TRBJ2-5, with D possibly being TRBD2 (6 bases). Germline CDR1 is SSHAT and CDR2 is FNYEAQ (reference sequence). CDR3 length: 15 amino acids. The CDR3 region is CASSLGGVRQETQYF. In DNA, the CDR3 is TGTGCTAGCAGCTTAGGAGGGGTACGACAAGAGACCCAGTACTTC.

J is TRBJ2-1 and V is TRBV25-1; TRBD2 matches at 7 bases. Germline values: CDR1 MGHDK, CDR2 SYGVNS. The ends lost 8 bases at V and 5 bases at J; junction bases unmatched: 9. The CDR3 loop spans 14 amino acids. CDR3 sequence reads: CASGGRVGDNEQFF. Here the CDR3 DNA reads TGTGCCAGCGGAGGGAGGGTGGGGGACAATGAGCAGTTCTTC.

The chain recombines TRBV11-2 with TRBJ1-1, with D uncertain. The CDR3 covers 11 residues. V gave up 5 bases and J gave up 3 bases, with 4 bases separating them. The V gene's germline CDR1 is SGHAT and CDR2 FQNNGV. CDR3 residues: CASSAYTEAFF. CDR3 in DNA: TGTGCCAGCAGCGCTTACACTGAAGCTTTCTTT.

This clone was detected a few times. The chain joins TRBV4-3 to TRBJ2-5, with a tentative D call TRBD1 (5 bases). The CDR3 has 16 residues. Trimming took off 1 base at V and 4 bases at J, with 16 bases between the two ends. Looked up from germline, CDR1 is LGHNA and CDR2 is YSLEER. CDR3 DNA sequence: TGCGCCAGCAGCCAAGGCTCCGGGCAGGGCGGAGAGACCCAGTACTTC. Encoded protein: CASSQGSGQGGETQYF.

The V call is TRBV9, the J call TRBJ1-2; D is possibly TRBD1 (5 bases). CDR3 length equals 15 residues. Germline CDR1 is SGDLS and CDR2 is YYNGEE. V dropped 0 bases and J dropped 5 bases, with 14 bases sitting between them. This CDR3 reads CASSVGGEGAYGYTF. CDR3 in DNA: TGTGCCAGCAGCGTAGGGGGAGAAGGGGCGTATGGCTACACCTTC.

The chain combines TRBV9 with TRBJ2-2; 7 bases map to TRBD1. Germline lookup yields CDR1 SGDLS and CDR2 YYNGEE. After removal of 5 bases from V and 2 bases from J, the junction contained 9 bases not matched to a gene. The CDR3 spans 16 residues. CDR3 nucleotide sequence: TGTGCCAGCAGTTGGACCGGGACAGAAAACACCGGGGAGCTGTTTTTT. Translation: CASSWTGTENTGELFF.

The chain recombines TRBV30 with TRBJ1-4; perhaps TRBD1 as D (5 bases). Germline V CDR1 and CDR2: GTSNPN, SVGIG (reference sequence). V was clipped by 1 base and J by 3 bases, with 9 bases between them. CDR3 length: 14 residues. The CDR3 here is CAWSGPGPNEKLFF. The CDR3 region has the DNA TGTGCCTGGAGTGGTCCGGGGCCTAATGAAAAACTGTTTTTT.

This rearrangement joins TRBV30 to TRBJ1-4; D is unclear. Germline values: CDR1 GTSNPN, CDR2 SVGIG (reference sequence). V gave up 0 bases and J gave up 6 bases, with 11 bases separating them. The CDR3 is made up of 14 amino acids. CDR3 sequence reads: CAWSVPIGDEKLFF. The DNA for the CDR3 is TGTGCCTGGAGTGTACCCATCGGAGATGAAAAACTGTTTTTT. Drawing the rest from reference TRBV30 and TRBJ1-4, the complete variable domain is SQTIHQWPATLVQPVGSPLSLECTVEGTSNPNLYWYRQAAGRGLQLLFYSVGIGQISSEVPQNLSASRPQDRQFILSSKKLLLSDSGFYLCAWSVPIGDEKLFFGSGTQLSVL.

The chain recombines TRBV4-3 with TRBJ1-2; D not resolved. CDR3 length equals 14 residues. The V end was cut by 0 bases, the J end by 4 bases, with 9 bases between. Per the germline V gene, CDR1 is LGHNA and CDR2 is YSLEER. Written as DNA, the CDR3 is TGCGCCAGCAGCCAAGATGGGTCCGGCTATGGCTACACCTTC. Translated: CASSQDGSGYGYTF.

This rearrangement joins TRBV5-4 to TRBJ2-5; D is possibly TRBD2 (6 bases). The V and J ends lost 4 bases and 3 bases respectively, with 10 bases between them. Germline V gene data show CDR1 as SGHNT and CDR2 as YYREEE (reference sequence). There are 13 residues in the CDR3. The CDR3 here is CASSPGLEETQYF. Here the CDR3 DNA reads TGTGCCAGCAGCCCGGGACTGGAAGAGACCCAGTACTTC. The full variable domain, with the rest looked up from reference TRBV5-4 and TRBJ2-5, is ETGVTQSPTHLIKTRGQQVTLRCSSQSGHNTVSWYQQALGQGPQFIFQYYREEENGRGNFPPRFSGLQFPNYSSELNVNALELDDSALYLCASSPGLEETQYFGPGTRLLVL.

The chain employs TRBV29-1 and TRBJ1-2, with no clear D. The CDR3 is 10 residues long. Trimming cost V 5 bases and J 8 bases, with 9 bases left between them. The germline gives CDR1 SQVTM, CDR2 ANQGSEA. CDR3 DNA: TGCAGCGTTTTCATCGAGGGCTACACCTTC. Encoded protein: CSVFIEGYTF.

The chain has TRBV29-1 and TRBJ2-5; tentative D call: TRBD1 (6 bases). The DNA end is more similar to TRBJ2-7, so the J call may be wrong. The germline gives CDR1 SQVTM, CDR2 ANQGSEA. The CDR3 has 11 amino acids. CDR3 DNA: TGCAGCGGAAAGGACAGCTACGAGCAGTACTTC. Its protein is CSGKDSYEQYF.